Listed here are 12 T cell receptor beta chains from one sample, sequenced in a study of shared clonotypes between healthy human individuals (TCRdb year 2020). For the CD8 naive samples, CD45RO-negative cells were positively selected for CCR7, yielding a CD45RA+CCR7+ population from which TemRA cells were excluded. The library was prepared using the immunoSEQ multiplex PCR assay. Imported from immuneACCESS, the table was reduced by TCRdb to in-frame sequences with V and J called. These copies leave out some clones; in studies compared against another copy, an unresolved V gene accounts for under half, and the cause of the remainder is not known. The sample table contains about 2.1 million clones; only one count was recorded for around 93% of them. The biggest ten clones account for approximately 1.6% of the sample. Material for sequencing was naive CD8+ T cells from PBMCs. This specimen's cell subset or site label, interpreted: CD45RA+CCR7+. The receptors originated from a man aged 18 to 35 in good health. Some clones in this sample may be carry-over from other donors' samples.

The chain has TRBV28 and TRBJ2-7, with TRBD1 matching 8 bases. The junction had 8 bases not matched to a gene; V was cut back by 6 bases and J by 1 base. CDR3 length equals 15 residues. Germline V gene lookup returns CDR1 MDHEN and CDR2 SYDVKM. The CDR3 DNA reads as TGTGCCAGCAGACCACTTAGGGACAGGTCCTACGAGCAGTACTTC. This gives the protein CASRPLRDRSYEQYF. The variable domain in full, with the rest retrieved from reference TRBV28 and TRBJ2-7, is DVKVTQSSRYLVKRTGEKVFLECVQDMDHENMFWYRQDPGLGLRLIYFSYDVKMKEKGDIPEGYSVSREKKERFSLILESASTNQTSMYLCASRPLRDRSYEQYFGPGTRLTVT.

The gene calls are TRBV5-4 and TRBJ1-5, with no clear D. The ends were cut back, 2 bases at V and 1 base at J, with 7 bases in the middle. In germline, CDR1 is SGHNT, CDR2 YYREEE (reference sequence). CDR3 length equals 14 residues. CDR3 in amino acids: CASSFMGSNQPQHF. The CDR3 DNA follows: TGTGCCAGCAGCTTTATGGGCAGCAATCAGCCCCAGCATTTT.

CDR3 sequence reads: CASSRQGATDTQYF. The CDR3 nucleotides read TGTGCCAGCAGCCGACAGGGGGCGACCGATACGCAGTATTTT. The J gene is TRBJ2-3, the V gene TRBV7-2; 10 bases match TRBD1. The junction had 5 bases not matched to a gene; V was cut back by 5 bases and J by 6 bases. The CDR3 is made up of 14 amino acids. Germline V lookup: CDR1 SGHTA, CDR2 FQGNSA.

The V gene is TRBV4-2, the J gene TRBJ1-1; 7 nucleotides line up with TRBD1. This CDR3 has 15 amino acids. J gave up 0 bases and V 3 bases, and 4 bases lay outside the gene matches. Per germline, CDR1 LGHNA and CDR2 YNFKEQ. The CDR3 DNA is TGTGCCAGCAGCCAGGAGACAGGGATGAACACTGAAGCTTTCTTT. It codes for CASSQETGMNTEAFF.

V and J are TRBV29-1 and TRBJ2-5; TRBD2 aligns across 12 bases. The CDR3 totals 15 residues. The J segment lost 4 bases and the V segment lost 4 bases, leaving 7 bases of the junction unmatched. Germline CDR1 reads SQVTM; CDR2 reads ANQGSEA. CDR3 amino acids: CSVASLGLAGETQYF. Written as DNA, the CDR3 is TGCAGCGTTGCGAGCTTGGGACTAGCGGGAGAGACCCAGTACTTC.

The chain joins TRBV10-3 to TRBJ1-5; no clear D gene. CDR1 and CDR2 from the germline V gene are ENHRY and SYGVKD. The CDR3 totals 14 residues. The V end lost 11 bases, the J end lost 0 bases, and 14 bases lay between the germline ends. The CDR3 reads CASRGPDSNQPQHF. Written as DNA, the CDR3 is TGTGCCTCCCGAGGGCCGGATAGCAATCAGCCCCAGCATTTT.

The chain is built from TRBV7-9 and TRBJ1-2, with a possible D match to TRBD1 (6 bases). CDR3 length equals 14 residues. Deletions cut 4 bases from V and 5 bases from J, with 14 bases between. CDR1 and CDR2 (germline): SEHNR, FQNEAQ (reference sequence). CDR3 in amino acids: CASSSGDQKYGYTF. Written as DNA, the CDR3 is TGTGCCAGCAGCTCAGGGGACCAGAAGTATGGCTACACCTTC.

V gene TRBV4-1 combines with J gene TRBJ1-2; D is unresolved. CDR1 is MGHRA, CDR2 YSYEKL, per germline. V lost 4 bases and J lost 7, with 13 bases in between. CDR3 length equals 13 residues. The CDR3: CASSPPSLTGYTF. CDR3 DNA sequence: TGCGCCAGCAGCCCCCCCAGTTTAACTGGCTACACCTTC.

CDR3 nucleotides: TGCGCCAGCAGCCAAGATCCGTATACCGGGGAGCTGTTTTTT. It is translated as CASSQDPYTGELFF. This chain uses TRBV4-1 with TRBJ2-2; D is ambiguous. Trimming stripped 0 bases from V and 5 bases from J, with 7 bases between. CDR3 length: 14 amino acids. In germline, CDR1 is MGHRA, CDR2 YSYEKL.

The gene calls are TRBV29-1 and TRBJ1-1, with D unresolved. Germline V gene lookup returns CDR1 SQVTM and CDR2 ANQGSEA. The CDR3 spans 13 residues. V lost 7 bases and J 3 bases, leaving 15 bases between the germline ends. The CDR3 sequence is CSGIRGPYTEAFF. CDR3 bases: TGCAGCGGTATCCGGGGTCCGTACACTGAAGCTTTCTTT.

The chain recombines TRBV11-1 with TRBJ2-1; possible D gene TRBD2, 6 bases. The V gene lost 2 bases and the J gene lost 7 bases, with 12 bases spanning the gap. The CDR3 is 14 amino acids. Per germline, CDR1 SGHAT and CDR2 FQDESV (reference sequence). The CDR3 DNA follows: TGTGCCAGCAGCTTATACGGGAGTGTGAATGAGCAGTTCTTC. Amino acids: CASSLYGSVNEQFF.

V is TRBV28 and J is TRBJ2-1, with 7 bases matching TRBD2. This CDR3 is built from 18 residues. Germline loops: CDR1 MDHEN, CDR2 SYDVKM. V shed 4 bases, J shed 0 bases, and the junction held 12 bases outside the gene matches. The CDR3 reads CASSSLGWGGSSYNEQFF. The DNA of the CDR3 is TGTGCCAGCAGTTCCCTAGGATGGGGCGGGAGCTCCTACAATGAGCAGTTCTTC. Full variable domain (remainder filled in from reference TRBV28 and TRBJ2-1): DVKVTQSSRYLVKRTGEKVFLECVQDMDHENMFWYRQDPGLGLRLIYFSYDVKMKEKGDIPEGYSVSREKKERFSLILESASTNQTSMYLCASSSLGWGGSSYNEQFFGPGTRLTVL.